Listed below are T cell receptor beta chains from one sample, sequenced in a study of tissue T cells after allogeneic stem cell transplantation. Method: immunoSEQ multiplex PCR; TCRdb's copy keeps in-frame clones and lacks some. There are 800 to 1,200 clones in the sample; about 80% occur only once, and 22% lies in the top ten. The sample consisted of spleen tissue, taken at autopsy. The receptors come from a female patient between 18 and 55 years old with steroid-refractory graft-versus-host disease after an allogeneic stem cell transplant. Certain T cells may be donor cells from the graft. The conserved cysteine and the conserved F or W are not part of the CDR3 here.

J gene,V gene,CDR3 protein
TRBJ2-6,TRBV7-2,ASSSGPSGANVLT
TRBJ2-2,TRBV12-3/TRBV12-4,ASSLGTGELF
TRBJ1-3,TRBV9,ASSAHYRSGNTIY
TRBJ1-2,TRBV4-2,ASSQGLNYGYT
TRBJ2-2,TRBV27,ASRDRGRTGELF
TRBJ2-5,TRBV4-2,ASSQTSGRIGGQETQY
TRBJ1-2,TRBV7-8,ASSLVIGGLGGYT
TRBJ2-7,TRBV2,ASSWRTLGGYEQY
TRBJ2-7,TRBV2,ASSEGDFLSYEQY
TRBJ2-3,TRBV4-2,ASSTRGRIPDTQY
TRBJ2-7,TRBV4-1,ASSPSGGGAYEQY
TRBJ1-1,TRBV30,AWSVDQNTEAF
TRBJ2-1,TRBV9,ASTPGVHEQF
TRBJ2-1,TRBV7-8,ASSLDGGNYNEQF
TRBJ2-1,TRBV2,ASSEWTGGTYNEQF
TRBJ1-2,TRBV4-2,ASSQAEVMAANYGYT
TRBJ1-5,TRBV2,ASSADRMGQPQH
TRBJ1-4,TRBV4-1,ASSQEFQATNEKLF
TRBJ1-1,TRBV6-6,ASNELRGSEAF
TRBJ2-4,TRBV11-2,ASSTGGLANIQY
TRBJ2-5,TRBV5-1,ASSNLAGGLQETQY
TRBJ2-7,TRBV7-8,ASSLGGVEQY
TRBJ2-7,TRBV19,ASSIDYGGKTYEQY
TRBJ2-7,TRBV2,ARGGSSYEQY